The clone carrying this T cell receptor beta chain showed up many times. Antigen: not known. CDR1 and CDR2 from the germline V gene are SEHNR and FQNEAQ (reference sequence). V was pared by 1 base and J by 2 bases, with 8 bases between. The CDR3 contains 14 residues. The data originate from a study of T cell repertoires in cytomegalovirus infection. Study-wide results and caveats: The response measured ex vivo was dominated by TCR beta clonotypes (HLA-C-restricted and CMV-specific).

TCRdb used MiXCR to reprocess the reads, holding one entry per CDR3 protein. This sample yields about 830,000 distinct CDR3 sequences, of which around a third are seen a single time; around an eighth belongs to the top ten. The rearrangement joins TRBV7-9 to TRBJ2-5, with a weak D call TRBD1 (6 bases). The sequence derives from a human donor in good health (CMV status not recorded). Some clones in this sample may be carry-over from other donors' samples. The sample in question was cultured CD8+ T cells from PBMCs, obtained from culture after CMV antigen stimulation. CDR3 protein: CASSLGQGQETQYF. DNA of the CDR3: TGTGCCAGCAGCTTAGGCCAGGGGCAAGAGACCCAGTACTTC.